This T cell receptor (beta chain) was captured by sequencing in a study of human T cells and chemical hapten exposure. Background on the study: The study traced per-sample TCR yield variation mainly to small differences in pooled library volumes.

This CDR3 region has 14 residues. Per germline, CDR1 SGHTA and CDR2 FQGNSA. V was clipped by 3 bases and J by 4 bases; unmatched bases: 1. This clonotype was observed a few times. Described time point: pre-sensitization, week 0. As for treatment: therapeutic diphenylcyclopropenone sensitization with weekly scalp DPC. TCRdb redid the calling of the RACE reads with MiXCR, one entry per CDR3 protein. The sample records approximately 260,000 distinct CDR3 sequences, roughly 7.7% being singletons. The gene calls are TRBV7-2 and TRBJ1-5, with 9 positions matching TRBD1. The receptor comes from a man aged 18-30 years with alopecia areata. Some clones in this sample may be carry-over from other donors' samples. Sequenced material: whole blood, taken in connection with sensitization to the hapten diphenylcyclopropenone (DPC). The CDR3 DNA sequence: TGTGCCAGCAGCTTCGACAGGGGGAATCAGCCCCAGCATTTT. Translation: CASSFDRGNQPQHF.